Reported below is one T cell receptor (beta chain). No antigen is known for it. The record originates from a study of T cell responses to AZD1222 COVID-19 vaccine. Findings and caveats of the study: There were vaccine-associated CD4 TCRs across spike, dominant at 160-218 and 743-854. The study sampled repertoires only after the peak T cell response. After two AZD1222 doses, spike-specific TCR breadth and depth rose versus day 0.

The data were produced by immunoSEQ multiplex PCR, yet TCRdb's version contains in-frame clones alone and is incomplete. The table records 130,000 to 150,000 clones, approximately 89% of them present only once. The V end lost 2 bases, the J end lost 5 bases, and 16 bases lay between the germline ends. Germline CDR1 reads SGHDT; CDR2 reads YYEEEE. The CDR3 covers 15 residues. This sample comprised peripheral blood, obtained on day 0 of AZD1222 vaccination. V is TRBV5-6 and J is TRBJ2-5; D possibly matches TRBD1 or TRBD2 (6 bases each). This TCR derives from an adult in good health. The CDR3: CASSLKGGGSETQYF. CDR3 nucleotide sequence: TGTGCCAGCAGCTTAAAGGGGGGAGGTTCGGAGACCCAGTACTTC. Filled out from reference TRBV5-6 and TRBJ2-5, the complete variable domain reads DAGVTQSPTHLIKTRGQQVTLRCSPKSGHDTVSWYQQALGQGPQFIFQYYEEEERQRGNFPDRFSGHQFPNYSSELNVNALLLGDSALYLCASSLKGGGSETQYFGPGTRLLVL.